This TCR beta chain originates from a study of regulatory T cells in long-lasting Graves disease. Study overall: Antithyroid drugs had been taken by newly diagnosed Graves' patients for under 3 months. The study's findings and limits: The researchers studied only peripheral blood, not thyroid tissue.

The time point here: newly diagnosed GD, antithyroid drugs for less than 3 months. PBMC-derived RNA was used for the TCR library. Relying on iRepertoire HTBI primers and Arm-PCR of CDR3 regions, the team built TCR beta libraries. MiXCR was run by TCRdb on the multiplex PCR reads, yielding one entry per CDR3 protein. The repertoire holds 520,000 or so distinct CDR3 sequences, around 11% seen once, with roughly 9.3% in the top ten. This CDR3 is 14 amino acids long. The germline V gene encodes CDR1 KGHSH and CDR2 LQKENI. Trimming took off 6 bases at V and 6 bases at J, with 18 bases between the two ends. In its sample, this clonotype was seen many times. Its antigen is still unknown. This sample also belongs to another study, concerning T cells in Graves' hyperthyroidism and ophthalmopathy.

The sample here was peripheral blood mononuclear cells (PBMCs), taken at new diagnosis, from a patient treated with antithyroid drugs. The receptor's source is a woman in her 30s with Graves disease. The chain combines TRBV18 with TRBJ2-7; D remains ambiguous. The CDR3 spells CASSTGNILGEQYF. DNA of the CDR3: TGTGCCAGCTCGACCGGCAACATCCTCGGCGAGCAGTACTTC.